This T cell receptor beta chain was recorded in a study of T-cell memory formation after mild COVID-19. TCRdb re-called the 5' RACE reads with MiXCR, one entry per CDR3 protein. The data show fewer than 650,000 distinct CDR3 sequences, 15% to 20% seen once. Sequenced sample: PBMCs or a T cell subset sorted from them (not recorded which). This TCR was recovered from an adult woman who had mild COVID-19 (a few samples of this study predate the infection). Cell type and time point are not known.

The CDR3 sequence: CASSLAGVLEQYF. The CDR3, as DNA: TGTGCCAGCAGCTTAGCGGGGGTTCTCGAGCAGTACTTC. J is TRBJ2-7 and V is TRBV7-2, with D tentatively TRBD1 or TRBD2 (5 bases each). This CDR3 contains 13 residues. Trimming stripped 0 bases from V and 6 bases from J, with 9 bases between. Germline values: CDR1 SGHTA, CDR2 FQGNSA.